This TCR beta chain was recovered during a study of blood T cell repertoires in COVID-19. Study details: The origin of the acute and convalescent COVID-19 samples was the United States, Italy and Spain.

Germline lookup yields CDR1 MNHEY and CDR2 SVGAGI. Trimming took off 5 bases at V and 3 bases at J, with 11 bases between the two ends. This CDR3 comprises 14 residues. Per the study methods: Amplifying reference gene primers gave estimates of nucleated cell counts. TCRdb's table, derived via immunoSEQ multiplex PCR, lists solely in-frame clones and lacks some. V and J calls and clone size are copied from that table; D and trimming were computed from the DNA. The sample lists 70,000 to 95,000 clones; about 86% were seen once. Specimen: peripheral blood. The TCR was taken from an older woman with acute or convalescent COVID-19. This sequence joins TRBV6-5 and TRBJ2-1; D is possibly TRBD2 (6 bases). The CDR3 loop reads CASSRASDYNEQFF. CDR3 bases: TGTGCCAGCAGTCGGGCTAGCGACTACAATGAGCAGTTCTTC.